These T cell receptor beta chains were read from a single sample in a study of CD8+CD57+ T cells in acquired aplastic anemia. MiXCR, run by TCRdb on the reads, gives a single entry per CDR3 protein. This sample has approximately 250,000 distinct CDR3 sequences, with 70% to 85% found just once. Sequenced: sorted CD4+, CD8+, or CD8+CD57+ T cells (not recorded which) from PBMCs. These receptors all stem from a human donor with aplastic anemia. Each CDR3 is given with its conserved first and last residue. The order of the fields is clone size, J gene, D gene, V gene, CDR3 DNA, CDR3 protein. The D gene is left open where the match is weak. Rows may omit the clone size; those that give it use once, few, many or a size class.

abundance: -; j_gene: TRBJ2-6; d_gene: -; v_gene: TRBV9; CDR3nt: TGTGCCGGCAGCGTAGGATTACAGGGTACAGGGGCCAACGTCCTGACTTTC; CDR3aa: CAGSVGLQGTGANVLTF
abundance: -; j_gene: TRBJ1-5; d_gene: -; v_gene: TRBV9; CDR3nt: TGTGCCAGCAGCGTAGAGAGAAGGAGAAATCAGCCCCAGCATTTT; CDR3aa: CASSVERRRNQPQHF
abundance: few; j_gene: TRBJ2-1; d_gene: -; v_gene: TRBV7-8; CDR3nt: TGTGCCAGCAGCTTAGCGGGCGGAGCCGACAAGCAGTATTTCTTC; CDR3aa: CASSLAGGADKQYFF
abundance: -; j_gene: TRBJ2-1; d_gene: -; v_gene: TRBV25-1; CDR3nt: TGTGCCAGCAGTGTTTCCGGGGTGAATGAGCAGTTCTTC; CDR3aa: CASSVSGVNEQFF
abundance: few; j_gene: TRBJ2-1; d_gene: TRBD2; v_gene: TRBV29-1; CDR3nt: TGCAGCGTTGTGGGCGGGGGGAGCGATGAGCAGTTCTTC; CDR3aa: CSVVGGGSDEQFF
abundance: once; j_gene: TRBJ2-3; d_gene: -; v_gene: TRBV9; CDR3nt: -; CDR3aa: CASGVAGSTQYFDF
abundance: -; j_gene: TRBJ1-1; d_gene: TRBD1; v_gene: TRBV7-8; CDR3nt: TGTGCCAGCAGCTTAGATGGGACAGGCGACACGCAGGCTTTCTTT; CDR3aa: CASSLDGTGDTQAFF
abundance: -; j_gene: TRBJ2-5; d_gene: -; v_gene: TRBV7-3; CDR3nt: TGTGCCACCACCCGAGGCAGGGTGCCAGAGACGCCGTACTTC; CDR3aa: CATTRGRVPETPYF
abundance: -; j_gene: TRBJ2-3; d_gene: -; v_gene: TRBV7-6; CDR3nt: TGTGCCAGCAGCTTAGGGGGGAGAGGTGAAAAACTGTATTTT; CDR3aa: CASSLGGRGEKLYF
abundance: -; j_gene: TRBJ2-5; d_gene: -; v_gene: TRBV7-3; CDR3nt: TGTGCCTACGAGGTAGCTGCGTACCGGGCGACCCAGTACTTC; CDR3aa: CAYEVAAYRATQYF
abundance: -; j_gene: TRBJ1-4; d_gene: TRBD1; v_gene: TRBV20-1; CDR3nt: TGCAGTGCCCCGGACAGGGGGTTTACTGAAAAACTGTTTTTT; CDR3aa: CSAPDRGFTEKLFF
abundance: once; j_gene: TRBJ2-5; d_gene: -; v_gene: TRBV7-6; CDR3nt: TGTGCCAGCAGCTTAGCCCACGGGGGCAGAGCCATGAAGACCCAGTACTTC; CDR3aa: CASSLAHGGRAMKTQYF
abundance: once; j_gene: TRBJ1-1; d_gene: -; v_gene: TRBV9; CDR3nt: TGTGCCAGCGGAGTAGCTGGGAACATTCAGACCGTCGCTTTCTTT; CDR3aa: CASGVAGNIQTVAFF
abundance: few; j_gene: TRBJ1-2; d_gene: TRBD1; v_gene: TRBV11-3; CDR3nt: TGTGCCAGCAGCTTAGATCTGACAGGGACCTATGGCTACACCTTC; CDR3aa: CASSLDLTGTYGYTF
abundance: -; j_gene: TRBJ1-2; d_gene: -; v_gene: TRBV5-4; CDR3nt: TGTGCCAGCAGCTTTACTAGGGCAATGAGCAGTGCTTACACCTTC; CDR3aa: CASSFTRAMSSAYTF
abundance: once; j_gene: TRBJ2-3; d_gene: -; v_gene: TRBV9; CDR3nt: TGTGCCAGCAGCTCAGCTTCCCGGGGGTCAGATACGCAGTATTTT; CDR3aa: CASSSASRGSDTQYF
abundance: many; j_gene: TRBJ1-1; d_gene: -; v_gene: TRBV27; CDR3nt: TGTGCCAGCAGGGGATCTTTGGGGATGAACACTGAAGCTTTCTTT; CDR3aa: CASRGSLGMNTEAFF
abundance: -; j_gene: TRBJ1-1; d_gene: -; v_gene: TRBV24-1; CDR3nt: TGTGCCAGCAGTAACCCGAAAGGCAGAGACACTGAAGCTTTCTTT; CDR3aa: CASSNPKGRDTEAFF
abundance: -; j_gene: TRBJ2-1; d_gene: -; v_gene: TRBV15; CDR3nt: TGTGCCATCAGTAGAGGACTCGACAATGAGCAGTTCTTC; CDR3aa: CAISRGLDNEQFF
abundance: once; j_gene: TRBJ2-2; d_gene: TRBD2; v_gene: TRBV7-2; CDR3nt: TGTGCCAGCAGCTTAGTGGGACTAGCGAACACCGGGGAGCTGTTTTTT; CDR3aa: CASSLVGLANTGELFF
abundance: -; j_gene: TRBJ2-6; d_gene: -; v_gene: TRBV7-8; CDR3nt: TGTGCCAGCAGCTTAGCTCCTAACGACGGGGCCAACGTCCTGACTTTC; CDR3aa: CASSLAPNDGANVLTF
abundance: -; j_gene: TRBJ1-2; d_gene: -; v_gene: TRBV2; CDR3nt: TGTGCCAGCGGGCACGGGGACACCTATGGGCAGTCTTTC; CDR3aa: CASGHGDTYGQSF
abundance: -; j_gene: TRBJ1-6; d_gene: -; v_gene: TRBV15; CDR3nt: TGTGCCAGCAGCTTGAGTTCCTATAAAGCACCCCACCACTTT; CDR3aa: CASSLSSYKAPHHF
abundance: -; j_gene: TRBJ1-5; d_gene: -; v_gene: TRBV7-7; CDR3nt: TGTGCCAGCAGCTTAGCGTATGGCCCCCAGCCCCAGCATTTT; CDR3aa: CASSLAYGPQPQHF
abundance: -; j_gene: TRBJ2-5; d_gene: -; v_gene: TRBV19; CDR3nt: TGTGCCAGCAGCCCCCTAAGGGGGGACATAGGGGAGACCCAGTACTTC; CDR3aa: CASSPLRGDIGETQYF
abundance: -; j_gene: TRBJ2-7; d_gene: -; v_gene: TRBV15; CDR3nt: TGTACCACCAGCCGCGGCAGCGAGCAAGACACGCAGTACTTC; CDR3aa: CTTSRGSEQDTQYF
abundance: -; j_gene: TRBJ1-1; d_gene: TRBD1; v_gene: TRBV7-6; CDR3nt: TGTGCCAGCAGCTCAGACGACAGGGGGCGTACCTACAATTTCTTT; CDR3aa: CASSSDDRGRTYNFF
abundance: -; j_gene: TRBJ1-2; d_gene: TRBD1; v_gene: TRBV9; CDR3nt: TGTGCCAGCAGCGCCCCGACAGGGGCCTTAGGCTATGGCTACACCTTC; CDR3aa: CASSAPTGALGYGYTF
abundance: -; j_gene: TRBJ2-1; d_gene: -; v_gene: TRBV11-3; CDR3nt: TGTGCCAGCAGCTTAGATCCGACAGGAACCTACAATGAGCAGTTCTTC; CDR3aa: CASSLDPTGTYNEQFF
abundance: -; j_gene: TRBJ1-5; d_gene: -; v_gene: TRBV11-3; CDR3nt: TGTGCCAGCAGCGTAGGGTCGGGTAATCAGCCCCAGCATTTT; CDR3aa: CASSVGSGNQPQHF
abundance: -; j_gene: TRBJ2-3; d_gene: -; v_gene: TRBV9; CDR3nt: TGTGCCAGCAGCGACGGACAGAGCACAGATACGCAGTATTTT; CDR3aa: CASSDGQSTDTQYF
abundance: -; j_gene: TRBJ2-1; d_gene: TRBD2; v_gene: TRBV7-8; CDR3nt: TGTGCCAGCAGTGATGCGGGAGGTCATGATCCGTTCTTT; CDR3aa: CASSDAGGHDPFF
abundance: -; j_gene: TRBJ1-3; d_gene: -; v_gene: TRBV7-9; CDR3nt: TGTGCCAGCAGCCTAGGAGGGTCTGACACCATAGATTTT; CDR3aa: CASSLGGSDTIDF
abundance: -; j_gene: TRBJ2-1; d_gene: -; v_gene: TRBV7-8; CDR3nt: TGTGCCAGCAGCATAGCTGGACGGGCCGATAATGAGCAGTTCTTC; CDR3aa: CASSIAGRADNEQFF
abundance: -; j_gene: TRBJ2-7; d_gene: -; v_gene: TRBV15; CDR3nt: TGTGCCACCAGCGGCGGCGGCGAGCACGACAAGCAGTACTTC; CDR3aa: CATSGGGEHDKQYF
abundance: -; j_gene: TRBJ2-3; d_gene: TRBD2; v_gene: TRBV7-3; CDR3nt: TGTGCCAGCAGCGCGACTAGCGGGAGGAAAGATACGCAGTATTTT; CDR3aa: CASSATSGRKDTQYF
abundance: -; j_gene: TRBJ2-7; d_gene: TRBD2; v_gene: TRBV19; CDR3nt: TGTGCCAGTAGTTCCGGGACTAGCGTCGGCGAGCAGTACTTC; CDR3aa: CASSSGTSVGEQYF
abundance: -; j_gene: TRBJ2-1; d_gene: -; v_gene: TRBV19; CDR3nt: TGTGCCAGTAGTATAGCTAGCTCCGGGACACCCTCCTACAATGAGCAGTTCTTC; CDR3aa: CASSIASSGTPSYNEQFF
abundance: -; j_gene: TRBJ1-2; d_gene: -; v_gene: TRBV2; CDR3nt: TGTGCCAGCAGTGAAGAGGGCGGGCCCGCCTACGACCAGTACTACGGCTTC; CDR3aa: CASSEEGGPAYDQYYGF
abundance: -; j_gene: TRBJ1-5; d_gene: -; v_gene: TRBV27; CDR3nt: TGTGCCAGCAGACAGGGACTAGCGGGGTGGGTTCAGCCCCAGCATTTT; CDR3aa: CASRQGLAGWVQPQHF
abundance: -; j_gene: TRBJ1-6; d_gene: -; v_gene: TRBV9; CDR3nt: TGTGCCAGCAGACCCGCAGGGTATCTTTCACCCCTCCACTTT; CDR3aa: CASRPAGYLSPLHF
abundance: -; j_gene: TRBJ2-7; d_gene: TRBD1; v_gene: TRBV7-2; CDR3nt: TGTGCCGGACCCCCGGGACAGGGTGCGTTAGGGCAGTACTTC; CDR3aa: CAGPPGQGALGQYF
abundance: -; j_gene: TRBJ1-4; d_gene: TRBD1; v_gene: TRBV7-2; CDR3nt: TGTGCCAGCAGCTTAGTGGACAGGCCCCACACGCAAAATCTGTTTTTT; CDR3aa: CASSLVDRPHTQNLFF
abundance: -; j_gene: TRBJ1-1; d_gene: TRBD1; v_gene: TRBV9; CDR3nt: TGTGCCAGCAGCTTAGGGCTGACAGGGCAGTATTATGCTTTCTTT; CDR3aa: CASSLGLTGQYYAFF
abundance: -; j_gene: TRBJ2-1; d_gene: -; v_gene: TRBV10-3; CDR3nt: TGTGCCAGCAGTGCGGGACCACCGGGAAGTCTGTCCTTC; CDR3aa: CASSAGPPGSLSF
abundance: -; j_gene: TRBJ1-1; d_gene: TRBD1; v_gene: TRBV6-5; CDR3nt: TGTGCCAGCAGTTCGGGGGAACAGGGGGAAGCTTTCTTT; CDR3aa: CASSSGEQGEAFF
abundance: -; j_gene: TRBJ2-7; d_gene: -; v_gene: TRBV2; CDR3nt: TGTGCCAGCAGTGTAGGCCACGGGACAAACGACGAGCAGTACTTC; CDR3aa: CASSVGHGTNDEQYF
abundance: -; j_gene: TRBJ2-5; d_gene: -; v_gene: TRBV7-8; CDR3nt: TGTGCCACCAGCTTGGGCGGGGGCGACGACACTCGCTACTTC; CDR3aa: CATSLGGGDDTRYF
abundance: -; j_gene: TRBJ2-3; d_gene: -; v_gene: TRBV6-1; CDR3nt: TGTGCCAGCAGCGTGGGGAGAGATACACCGTATTTT; CDR3aa: CASSVGRDTPYF
abundance: -; j_gene: TRBJ1-1; d_gene: -; v_gene: TRBV24-1; CDR3nt: TGTGCCACCAGTGATTCTGGGAAGAACACTGAAGCTTTCTTT; CDR3aa: CATSDSGKNTEAFF
abundance: -; j_gene: TRBJ2-5; d_gene: -; v_gene: TRBV7-6; CDR3nt: TGTGCCATCAGCTGGGCCCCCGGGACCCAGTACTTC; CDR3aa: CAISWAPGTQYF
abundance: -; j_gene: TRBJ2-1; d_gene: -; v_gene: TRBV5-6; CDR3nt: TGTGCCAGCAGCTTGGGGGGGGGGGGGGCTGAGCAGTTCTTC; CDR3aa: CASSLGGGGAEQFF
abundance: -; j_gene: TRBJ1-2; d_gene: -; v_gene: TRBV11-2; CDR3nt: TGTGCCAGCAGCTGGGGTGGAGGGGGGAGCTATGGCTACACCTTC; CDR3aa: CASSWGGGGSYGYTF
abundance: -; j_gene: TRBJ1-1; d_gene: -; v_gene: TRBV7-6; CDR3nt: TGTGCCAGCAGCTTAGATAGGGCGGGGAACACTGAAGCTGTCTTT; CDR3aa: CASSLDRAGNTEAVF
abundance: few; j_gene: TRBJ2-1; d_gene: TRBD2; v_gene: TRBV7-9; CDR3nt: TGTGCCAGCAGCTTCCTAGCGGGAACGACCTACGAGCAGTTCTTC; CDR3aa: CASSFLAGTTYEQFF